This T cell receptor beta chain comes out of a study of Ad26.COV2.S vaccination and SARS-CoV-2 variants. Across the whole study: Recipients of Ad26.COV2.S got it intramuscularly, once or twice 56 days apart.

Measured with immunoSEQ multiplex PCR; TCRdb has only the in-frame clones, and not every one. The table includes fewer than 400,000 clones, around 91% detected once. Study-wide results and caveats: Spike-specific TCR breadth in vaccine recipients exceeded that seen in placebo recipients.

V was pared by 1 base and J by 1 base, with 9 bases of the junction left unmatched. Looked up from germline, CDR1 is SGHRS and CDR2 is YFSETQ. The CDR3 length is 17 residues. Treatment of the sample: 19 received Ad26.COV2.S at low or high dose, single or two shots; about 5 received placebo; per-sample allocation not given. Day 63 following the first vaccine or placebo injection was when the samples were taken. As its vector, the vaccine had Ad26, which expressed Wuhan-strain SARS-CoV-2 spike. Regarding this clone: Its antigen is not known.

V and J are TRBV5-1 and TRBJ1-2, with TRBD1 matching 8 bases. The sequence derives from a person between 18 and 65 years old who received the Ad26.COV2.S COVID-19 vaccine or a placebo. The sample consisted of peripheral blood, taken in a trial of Ad26.COV2.S vaccine versus placebo. In nucleotides, the CDR3 is TGCGCCAGCAGCTTGTGGGGACAGGTCGAGGTTAACTATGGCTACACCTTC. Protein: CASSLWGQVEVNYGYTF.